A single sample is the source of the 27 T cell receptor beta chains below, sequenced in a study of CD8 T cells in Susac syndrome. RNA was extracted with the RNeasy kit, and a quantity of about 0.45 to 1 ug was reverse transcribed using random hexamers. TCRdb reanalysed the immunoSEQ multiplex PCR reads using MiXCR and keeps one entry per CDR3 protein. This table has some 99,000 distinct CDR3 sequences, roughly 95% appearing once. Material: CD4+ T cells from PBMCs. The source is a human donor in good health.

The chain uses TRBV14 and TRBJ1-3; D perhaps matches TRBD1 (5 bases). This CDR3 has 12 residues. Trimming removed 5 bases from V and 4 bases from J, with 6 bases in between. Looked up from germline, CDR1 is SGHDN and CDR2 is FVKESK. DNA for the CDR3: TGTGCCAGCAGCGGGGGAGGAAACACCATATATTTT. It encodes CASSGGGNTIYF.

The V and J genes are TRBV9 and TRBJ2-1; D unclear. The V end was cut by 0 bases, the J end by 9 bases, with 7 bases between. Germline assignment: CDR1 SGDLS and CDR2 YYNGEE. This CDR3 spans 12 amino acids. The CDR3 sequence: CASSVEPTEQFF. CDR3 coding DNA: TGTGCCAGCAGCGTAGAGCCTACTGAGCAGTTCTTC.

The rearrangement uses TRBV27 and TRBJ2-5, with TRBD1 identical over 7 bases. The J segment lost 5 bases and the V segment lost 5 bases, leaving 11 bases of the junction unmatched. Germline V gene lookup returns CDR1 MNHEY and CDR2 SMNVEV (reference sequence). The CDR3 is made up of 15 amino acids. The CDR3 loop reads CASSRRPGGGETQYF. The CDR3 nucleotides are TGTGCCAGCAGTCGCCGACCAGGGGGTGGTGAGACCCAGTACTTC.

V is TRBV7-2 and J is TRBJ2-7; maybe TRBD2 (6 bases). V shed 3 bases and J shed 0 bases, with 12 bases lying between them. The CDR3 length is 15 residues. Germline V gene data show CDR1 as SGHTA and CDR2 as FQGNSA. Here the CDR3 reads CASSFGGLTSYEQYF. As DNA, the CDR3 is TGTGCCAGCAGCTTCGGGGGTCTTACCTCCTACGAGCAGTACTTC.

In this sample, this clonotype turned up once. The DNA of the CDR3 is TGTGCCAGCCGCGCCTCGGGGTCCCCTAGCGAGCAGTACTTC. This sequence encodes CASRASGSPSEQYF. The rearrangement links TRBV12-3 or TRBV12-4 to TRBJ2-7, with D possibly TRBD2 on 5 matching bases. The CDR3 extends over 14 amino acids. The V gene lost 8 bases and the J gene lost 6 bases, with 20 bases spanning the gap.

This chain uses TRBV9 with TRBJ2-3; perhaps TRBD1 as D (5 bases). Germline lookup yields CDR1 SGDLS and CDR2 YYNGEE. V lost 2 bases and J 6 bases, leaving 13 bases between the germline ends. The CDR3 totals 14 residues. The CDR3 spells CASSVLGAGDTQYF. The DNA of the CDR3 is TGTGCCAGCAGCGTCTTAGGGGCCGGGGATACGCAGTATTTT.

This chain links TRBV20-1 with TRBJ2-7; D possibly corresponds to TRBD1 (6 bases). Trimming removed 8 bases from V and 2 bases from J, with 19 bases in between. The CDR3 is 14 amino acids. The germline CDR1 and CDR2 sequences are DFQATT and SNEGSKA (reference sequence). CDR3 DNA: TGCAGTACTGCCTCCGGGACACCCCCCTACGAGCAGTACTTC. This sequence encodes CSTASGTPPYEQYF.

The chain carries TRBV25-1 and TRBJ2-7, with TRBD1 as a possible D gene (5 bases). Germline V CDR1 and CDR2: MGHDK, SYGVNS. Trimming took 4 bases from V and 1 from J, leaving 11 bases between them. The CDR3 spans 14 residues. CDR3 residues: CASSGQTFSYEQYF. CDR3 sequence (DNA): TGTGCCAGCAGTGGACAGACGTTTTCCTACGAGCAGTACTTC.

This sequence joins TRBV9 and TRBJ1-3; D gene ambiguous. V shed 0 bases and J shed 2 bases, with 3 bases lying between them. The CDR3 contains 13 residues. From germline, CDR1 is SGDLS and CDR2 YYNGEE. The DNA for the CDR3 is TGTGCCAGCAGCGTAGGGCCTGGAAACACCATATATTTT. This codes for CASSVGPGNTIYF.

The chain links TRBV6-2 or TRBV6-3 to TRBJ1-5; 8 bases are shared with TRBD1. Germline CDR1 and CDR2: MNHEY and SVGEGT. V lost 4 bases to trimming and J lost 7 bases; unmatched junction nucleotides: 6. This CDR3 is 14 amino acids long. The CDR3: CASSFGQGLQPQHF. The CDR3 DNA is TGTGCCAGCAGTTTCGGACAGGGCTTGCAGCCCCAGCATTTT.

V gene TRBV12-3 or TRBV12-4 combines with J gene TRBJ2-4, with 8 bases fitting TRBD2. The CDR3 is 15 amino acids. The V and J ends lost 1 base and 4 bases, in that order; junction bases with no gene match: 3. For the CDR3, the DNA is TGTGCCAGCAGTTTAGGGGCTAGCGGGAAAAACATTCAGTACTTC. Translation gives CASSLGASGKNIQYF.

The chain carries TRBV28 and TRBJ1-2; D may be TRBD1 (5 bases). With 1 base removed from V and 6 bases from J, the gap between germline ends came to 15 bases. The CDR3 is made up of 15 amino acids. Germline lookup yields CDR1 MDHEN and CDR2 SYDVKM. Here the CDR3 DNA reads TGTGCCAGCAGTTTATCCACTGTCCCGGGGCATGGCTACACCTTC. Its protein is CASSLSTVPGHGYTF.

As DNA, the CDR3 is TGCAGCGGAACTAAGGCTACGCTGGATGGCTACACCTTC. It translates to CSGTKATLDGYTF. The chain recombines TRBV29-1 with TRBJ1-2; D not certain. CDR3 size: 13 residues. CDR1 is SQVTM, CDR2 ANQGSEA, per germline. V dropped 7 bases and J dropped 6 bases, with 18 bases sitting between them.

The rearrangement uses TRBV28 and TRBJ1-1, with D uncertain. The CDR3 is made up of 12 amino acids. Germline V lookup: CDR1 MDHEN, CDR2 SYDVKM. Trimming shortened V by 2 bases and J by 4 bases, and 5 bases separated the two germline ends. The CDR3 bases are TGTGCCAGCAGTTTAAGTCTCACTGAAGCTTTCTTT. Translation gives CASSLSLTEAFF.

The CDR3 sequence: CSAVSGNTEAFF. Written as DNA, the CDR3 is TGCAGTGCCGTGTCTGGGAACACTGAAGCTTTCTTT. This sequence joins TRBV20-1 and TRBJ1-1; unclear D gene. The CDR3 is 12 amino acids. Trimming took 6 bases from V and 1 from J, leaving 9 bases between them. The V gene's germline CDR1 is DFQATT and CDR2 SNEGSKA (reference sequence).

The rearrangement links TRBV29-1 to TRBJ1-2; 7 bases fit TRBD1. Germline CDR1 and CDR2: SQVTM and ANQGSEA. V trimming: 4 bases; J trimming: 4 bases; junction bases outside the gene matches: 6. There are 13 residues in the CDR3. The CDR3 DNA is TGCAGCGTTGGACAGGGAGACCTCTATGGCTACACCTTC. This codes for CSVGQGDLYGYTF.

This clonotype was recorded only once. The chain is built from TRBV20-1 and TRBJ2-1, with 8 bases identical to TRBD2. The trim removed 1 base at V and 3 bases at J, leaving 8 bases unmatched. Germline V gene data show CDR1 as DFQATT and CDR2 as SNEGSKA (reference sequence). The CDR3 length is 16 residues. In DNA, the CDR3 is TGCAGTGCTAGAGGGGGGGCCCGGGAGGGCTACAATGAGCAGTTCTTC. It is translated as CSARGGAREGYNEQFF.

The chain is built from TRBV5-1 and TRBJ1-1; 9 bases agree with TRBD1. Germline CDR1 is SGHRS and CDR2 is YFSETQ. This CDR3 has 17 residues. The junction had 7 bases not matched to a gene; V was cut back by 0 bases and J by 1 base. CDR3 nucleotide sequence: TGCGCCAGCAGCTTGGACGGGACAGGGCGTGGGAACACTGAAGCTTTCTTT. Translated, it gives CASSLDGTGRGNTEAFF.

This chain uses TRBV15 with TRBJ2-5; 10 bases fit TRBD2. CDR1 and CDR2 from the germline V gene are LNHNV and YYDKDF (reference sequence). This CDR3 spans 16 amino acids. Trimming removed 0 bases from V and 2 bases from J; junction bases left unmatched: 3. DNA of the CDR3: TGTGCCACCAGCAGAGATGCTAGCGGGGGACAAGAGACCCAGTACTTC. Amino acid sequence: CATSRDASGGQETQYF.

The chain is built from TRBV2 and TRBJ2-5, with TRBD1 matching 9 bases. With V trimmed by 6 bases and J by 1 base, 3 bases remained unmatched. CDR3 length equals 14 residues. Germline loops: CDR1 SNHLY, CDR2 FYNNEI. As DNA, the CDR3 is TGTGCCAGCAGACAGGGGGCACCCCAAGAGACCCAGTACTTC. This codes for CASRQGAPQETQYF.

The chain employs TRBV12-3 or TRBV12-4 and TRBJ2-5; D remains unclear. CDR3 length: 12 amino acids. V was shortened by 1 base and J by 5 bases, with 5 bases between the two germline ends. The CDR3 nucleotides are TGTGCCAGCAGTTTAGTTGGGGAGACCCAGTACTTC. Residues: CASSLVGETQYF.

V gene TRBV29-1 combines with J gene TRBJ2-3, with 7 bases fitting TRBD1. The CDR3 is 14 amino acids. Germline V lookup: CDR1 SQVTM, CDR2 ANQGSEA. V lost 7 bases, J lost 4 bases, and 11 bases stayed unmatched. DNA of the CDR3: TGCAGCGCTACCGACAGGGTGGGGGCAGATACGCAGTATTTT. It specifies CSATDRVGADTQYF.

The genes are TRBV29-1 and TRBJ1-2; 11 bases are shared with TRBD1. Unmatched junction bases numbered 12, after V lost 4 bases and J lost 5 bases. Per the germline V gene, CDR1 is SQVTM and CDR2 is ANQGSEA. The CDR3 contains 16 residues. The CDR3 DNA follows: TGCAGCGTTGGGGACAGGGGGGACTTCACGGGGTATGGCTACACCTTC. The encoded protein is CSVGDRGDFTGYGYTF. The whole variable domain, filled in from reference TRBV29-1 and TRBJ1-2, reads SAVISQKPSRDICQRGTSLTIQCQVDSQVTMMFWYRQQPGQSLTLIATANQGSEATYESGFVIDKFPISRPNLTFSTLTVSNMSPEDSSIYLCSVGDRGDFTGYGYTFGSGTRLTVV.

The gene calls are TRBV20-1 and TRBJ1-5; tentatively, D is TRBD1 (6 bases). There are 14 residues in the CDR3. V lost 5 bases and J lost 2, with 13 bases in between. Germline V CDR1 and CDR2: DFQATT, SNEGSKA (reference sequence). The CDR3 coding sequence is TGCAGTGCTCGACCAGGGGCCGGCAATCAGCCCCAGCATTTT. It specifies CSARPGAGNQPQHF.

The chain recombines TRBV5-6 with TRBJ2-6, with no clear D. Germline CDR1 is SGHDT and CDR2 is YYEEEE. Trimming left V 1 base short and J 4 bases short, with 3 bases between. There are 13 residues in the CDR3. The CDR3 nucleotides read TGTGCCAGCAGCTTGCAAGGGGCCAACGTCCTGACTTTC. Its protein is CASSLQGANVLTF.

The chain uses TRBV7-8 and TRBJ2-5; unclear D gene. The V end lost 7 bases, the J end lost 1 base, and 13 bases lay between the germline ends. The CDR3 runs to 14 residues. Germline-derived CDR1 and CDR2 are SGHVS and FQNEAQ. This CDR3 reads CASTINSFQETQYF. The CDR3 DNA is TGTGCCAGCACCATTAATAGTTTCCAAGAGACCCAGTACTTC.

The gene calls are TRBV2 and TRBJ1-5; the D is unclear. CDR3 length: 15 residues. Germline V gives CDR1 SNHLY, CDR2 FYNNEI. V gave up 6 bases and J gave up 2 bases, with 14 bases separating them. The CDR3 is CASSNEIYGNQPQHF. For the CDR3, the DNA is TGTGCCAGCAGCAACGAGATATATGGCAATCAGCCCCAGCATTTT.